Listed here are 30 T cell receptor beta chains from one sample, sequenced in a study of T cells in Graves' hyperthyroidism and ophthalmopathy. RNA transcripts yielded amplified TCR beta CDR3 regions. First-round RT-PCR with HTBI primers amplified the TCR CDR3 region. Each CDR3 protein is one row after TCRdb ran MiXCR on the multiplex PCR reads. Of some 600,000 distinct CDR3 sequences listed, approximately 15% are singletons. Sequencing was performed on blood. The source is a woman in her thirties with Graves' hyperthyroidism that later progressed to Graves' ophthalmopathy.

There are many counts of this clonotype. V gene TRBV11-2 combines with J gene TRBJ2-7, with no clear D. The CDR3 is 15 amino acids. From germline, CDR1 is SGHAT and CDR2 FQNNGV. V gave up 5 bases and J gave up 0 bases, with 14 bases separating them. CDR3 in DNA: TGTGCCAGCAGCCCCCGGCCAGAGAGCTCCTACGAGCAGTACTTC. It encodes CASSPRPESSYEQYF.

The chain has TRBV4-1 and TRBJ1-5; D unclear. CDR1 and CDR2 from the germline V gene are MGHRA and YSYEKL. Between the trimmed V and J ends, which lost 1 base and 9 bases, there was a span of 13 bases. CDR3 length: 14 residues. CDR3 in amino acids: CASSQVTASWPQHF. The CDR3 DNA sequence: TGCGCCAGCAGCCAAGTAACAGCCTCCTGGCCCCAGCATTTT.

This clonotype was seen repeatedly, ten times or more. J is TRBJ1-1 and V is TRBV6-1; a weak D match, TRBD1 (6 bases). V was trimmed by 6 bases and J by 4 bases, leaving 15 bases between them. Germline V lookup: CDR1 MNHNS, CDR2 SASEGT. The CDR3 loop spans 14 amino acids. Here the CDR3 reads CASSPLTGITEAFF. The DNA of the CDR3 is TGTGCCAGCAGCCCCCTCACAGGGATCACTGAAGCTTTCTTT.

This clonotype was counted at least ten times. This chain's CDR3 is CASSYSRQSSMNTEAFF. The CDR3 DNA is TGTGCCAGCAGTTATTCGAGACAGTCTTCTATGAACACTGAAGCTTTCTTT. This chain joins TRBV12-3 or TRBV12-4 and TRBJ1-1, with a possible D match to TRBD1 (5 bases). This CDR3 contains 17 residues. Trimming took off 4 bases at V and 0 bases at J, with 18 bases between the two ends.

This clonotype was counted at least ten times. The chain combines TRBV7-9 with TRBJ2-1; 7 bases agree with TRBD1. CDR3 length: 16 residues. The V gene end was trimmed by 5 bases and the J gene end by 5 bases; junction bases not matched to a gene: 12. CDR1 SEHNR and CDR2 FQNEAQ come from the germline V gene (reference sequence). This CDR3 is CASSITGVARNNEQFF. Written as DNA, the CDR3 is TGTGCCAGCAGCATTACAGGGGTTGCACGGAACAATGAGCAGTTCTTC. The full variable domain, completed using reference TRBV7-9 and TRBJ2-1, is DTGVSQNPRHKITKRGQNVTFRCDPISEHNRLYWYRQTLGQGPEFLTYFQNEAQLEKSRLLSDRFSAERPKGSFSTLEIQRTEQGDSAMYLCASSITGVARNNEQFFGPGTRLTVL.

This clonotype was counted many times. The chain has TRBV4-2 and TRBJ1-1; D ambiguous. The V gene's germline CDR1 is LGHNA and CDR2 YNFKEQ. Trimming removed 6 bases from V and 1 base from J, with 9 bases in between. The CDR3 runs to 13 residues. CDR3 residues: CASRVEPNTEAFF. Here the CDR3 DNA reads TGTGCCAGCAGGGTAGAACCGAACACTGAAGCTTTCTTT.

This clonotype has at least ten counts. The chain has TRBV27 and TRBJ2-3; no definite D call. The CDR3 sequence is 11 residues long. V was cut by 5 bases and J by 6 bases, with 6 bases left in between. Germline loops: CDR1 MNHEY, CDR2 SMNVEV (reference sequence). CDR3 in DNA: TGTGCCAGCAGTCACCTTGATACGCAGTATTTT. This encodes CASSHLDTQYF.

The CDR3 loop reads CASSPGTGVGEAFF. CDR3 sequence (DNA): TGTGCCAGCAGCCCTGGGACAGGGGTGGGTGAAGCTTTCTTT. The rearrangement links TRBV12-3 or TRBV12-4 to TRBJ1-1; 10 nucleotides match TRBD1. The CDR3 is 14 residues long. V gave up 6 bases and J gave up 7 bases; unmatched junction bases: 8.

This clonotype was found many times. This chain links TRBV5-1 with TRBJ2-1; 9 bases map to TRBD2. This CDR3 has 17 residues. J gave up 6 bases and V 4 bases, and 14 bases lay outside the gene matches. Per the germline V gene, CDR1 is SGHRS and CDR2 is YFSETQ. CDR3 DNA: TGCGCCAGCAGCGGGCGGGAGGGCCATCCCTCACTCAATGAGCAGTTCTTC. Translation: CASSGREGHPSLNEQFF.

This clonotype was seen once. Lacking the conserved final phenylalanine or tryptophan, this CDR3 likely reflects a read error. This chain uses TRBV5-1 with TRBJ1-4; 8 nucleotides align to TRBD1. The CDR3 is 17 residues long. V shed 0 bases and J 10 bases; nucleotides not matched to a gene: 14. Germline CDR1 SGHRS, CDR2 YFSETQ. CDR3 in amino acids: CASSLELAVDRGGKLFL. The DNA for the CDR3 is TGCGCCAGCAGCTTGGAATTGGCCGTAGACAGGGGAGGAAAACTGTTTCTT.

The rearrangement joins TRBV18 to TRBJ1-2; D uncertain. Trimming took 0 bases from V and 7 from J, leaving 12 bases between them. In germline, CDR1 is KGHSH, CDR2 LQKENI. This CDR3 comprises 14 residues. The CDR3 here is CASSPPIPGGGYTF. In DNA form, the CDR3 reads TGTGCCAGCTCACCACCGATTCCGGGAGGTGGCTACACCTTC.

The chain has TRBV2 and TRBJ2-7, with D possibly matching TRBD2 (6 bases). V was pared by 6 bases and J by 4 bases, with 19 bases between. CDR1 and CDR2 from the germline V gene are SNHLY and FYNNEI. This CDR3 is 15 amino acids long. The CDR3 is CASSPNRENVYEQYF. CDR3 coding DNA: TGTGCCAGCAGCCCCAACCGGGAGAACGTGTACGAGCAGTACTTC.

In its sample, this clonotype was seen a few times. V usage is TRBV12-3 or TRBV12-4 and J usage is TRBJ2-7, with 10 bases identical to TRBD2. The CDR3 is 15 amino acids. The V segment lost 5 bases and the J segment 2 bases; nucleotides outside the gene matches: 6. The CDR3 loop is CASSTGLAVAYEQYF. CDR3 coding DNA: TGTGCCAGCAGTACCGGACTAGCGGTAGCCTACGAGCAGTACTTC.

This clonotype appeared many times. V usage is TRBV28 and J usage is TRBJ1-1, with D unresolved. The CDR3 runs to 13 residues. V lost 10 bases and J lost 4, with 16 bases in between. Germline CDR1 is MDHEN and CDR2 is SYDVKM. CDR3 DNA: TGTGCCACCACTACCCAGGTGGTCACTGAAGCTTTCTTT. It encodes CATTTQVVTEAFF.

This clonotype was counted many times. The chain uses TRBV29-1 and TRBJ2-1; no reliable D call. The CDR3 has 13 amino acids. V was pared by 3 bases and J by 9 bases, with 15 bases between. Per the germline V gene, CDR1 is SQVTM and CDR2 is ANQGSEA. CDR3 sequence reads: CSVDRLSLGEQFF. In nucleotides, the CDR3 is TGCAGCGTTGATAGGCTTTCCTTAGGTGAGCAGTTCTTC.

The table lists this clonotype with many counts. J is TRBJ1-1 and V is TRBV28; 9 bases are shared with TRBD1. V lost 4 bases and J lost 5; bases outside the gene matches: 11. CDR3 length: 16 amino acids. Germline lookup yields CDR1 MDHEN and CDR2 SYDVKM. CDR3 protein: CASSSWGTGLGTEAFF. DNA of the CDR3: TGTGCCAGCAGTTCATGGGGGACAGGGCTAGGGACTGAAGCTTTCTTT. Variable domain in full (rest from reference TRBV28 and TRBJ1-1): DVKVTQSSRYLVKRTGEKVFLECVQDMDHENMFWYRQDPGLGLRLIYFSYDVKMKEKGDIPEGYSVSREKKERFSLILESASTNQTSMYLCASSSWGTGLGTEAFFGQGTRLTVV.

There are many counts of this clonotype. The chain has TRBV20-1 and TRBJ2-7, with D possibly matching TRBD2 (6 bases). Trimming shortened V by 6 bases and J by 3 bases, and 15 bases separated the two germline ends. CDR3 length: 13 amino acids. Germline V CDR1 and CDR2: DFQATT, SNEGSKA (reference sequence). The CDR3 nucleotides read TGCAGTGCCTTTCCTCGGGACTTCTACGAGCAGTACTTC. This codes for CSAFPRDFYEQYF.

Only a few counts were recorded for this clonotype. This rearrangement joins TRBV5-6 to TRBJ1-1; perhaps TRBD1 as D (5 bases). CDR1 is SGHDT, CDR2 YYEEEE, per germline. CDR3 length equals 16 residues. The V gene lost 4 bases and the J gene lost 4 bases, with 20 bases spanning the gap. The CDR3 loop reads CASSPGGGSLATEAFF. CDR3 nucleotide sequence: TGTGCCAGCAGCCCCGGGGGTGGGTCGCTGGCCACTGAAGCTTTCTTT.

Many counts were recorded for this clonotype. The chain has TRBV20-1 and TRBJ2-7; D ambiguous. Germline V gene sequence: CDR1 DFQATT, CDR2 SNEGSKA (reference sequence). This CDR3 region has 10 residues. Trimming removed 3 bases from V and 3 bases from J, with 3 bases in between. CDR3 amino acids: CSARLYEQYF. CDR3 coding DNA: TGCAGTGCTAGGCTCTACGAGCAGTACTTC.

This clonotype occurred many times. The chain has TRBV7-2 and TRBJ1-1; no clear D. The CDR3 loop spans 15 amino acids. Germline V gene lookup returns CDR1 SGHTA and CDR2 FQGNSA. V was cut by 0 bases and J by 1 base, with 9 bases left in between. CDR3 in amino acids: CASSLAPVGNTEAFF. The CDR3 bases are TGTGCCAGCAGCTTAGCCCCGGTTGGGAACACTGAAGCTTTCTTT.

This clonotype was observed a few times. The chain uses TRBV30 and TRBJ1-5, with unresolved D. Germline V gene data show CDR1 as GTSNPN and CDR2 as SVGIG (reference sequence). With 4 bases removed from V and 4 bases from J, the gap between germline ends came to 8 bases. This CDR3 has 12 residues. DNA for the CDR3: TGTGCCTGGAACCGGAGAAATCAGCCCCAGCATTTT. This codes for CAWNRRNQPQHF.

This clonotype was recorded a few times. This sequence joins TRBV5-6 and TRBJ2-4, with 12 bases identical to TRBD2. With V trimmed by 4 bases and J by 0 bases, 14 bases remained unmatched. Germline loops: CDR1 SGHDT, CDR2 YYEEEE. This CDR3 contains 20 residues. In nucleotides, the CDR3 is TGTGCCAGCAGCCGAGGACTAGCGGGATTTTTTTCGGGAGCCAAAAACATTCAGTACTTC. As protein: CASSRGLAGFFSGAKNIQYF.

This clonotype was seen repeatedly, ten times or more. The chain couples TRBV7-2 to TRBJ1-1; TRBD1 is a possible D gene (6 bases). V lost 8 bases, J lost 4 bases, and 11 bases lay in between. This CDR3 is built from 12 residues. Per germline, CDR1 SGHTA and CDR2 FQGNSA. The CDR3 here is CASARGTTEAFF. CDR3 coding DNA: TGTGCCAGCGCCAGGGGAACCACTGAAGCTTTCTTT.

In its sample, this clonotype was seen many times. The chain employs TRBV7-2 and TRBJ1-1, with D possibly TRBD1 on 5 matching bases. This CDR3 spans 15 amino acids. Trimming took 4 bases from V and 5 from J, leaving 17 bases between them. Germline V gene sequence: CDR1 SGHTA, CDR2 FQGNSA. This chain's CDR3 is CASSSTGGAWTEAFF. DNA for the CDR3: TGTGCCAGCAGCTCCACGGGTGGGGCCTGGACTGAAGCTTTCTTT.

Many counts were recorded for this clonotype. V gene TRBV20-1 combines with J gene TRBJ1-6, with D unclear. This CDR3 is 14 amino acids long. Germline V CDR1 and CDR2: DFQATT, SNEGSKA (reference sequence). Trimming removed 6 bases from V and 10 bases from J, with 19 bases in between. CDR3: CSAQPGMGSSPLHF. CDR3 in DNA: TGCAGTGCGCAGCCGGGGATGGGTAGCTCACCCCTCCACTTT.

This clonotype was detected ten times or more. The CDR3 DNA is TGCAGTGCTAGAGATCGGTCTACCCACGAGCAGTACTTC. It translates to CSARDRSTHEQYF. V gene TRBV20-1 combines with J gene TRBJ2-7; D is undetermined. Germline V gene lookup returns CDR1 DFQATT and CDR2 SNEGSKA (reference sequence). V lost 0 bases and J 5 bases, leaving 11 bases between the germline ends. The CDR3 length is 13 residues.

In this sample, this clonotype turned up many times. This chain connects TRBV20-1 to TRBJ2-3; 15 nucleotides match TRBD2. The V and J ends lost 4 bases and 5 bases, in that order; junction bases with no gene match: 7. Per the germline V gene, CDR1 is DFQATT and CDR2 is SNEGSKA (reference sequence). The CDR3 length is 16 residues. The CDR3 DNA sequence: TGCAGTGCTACCAGGACTAGCGGGGGGGTGGGAGATACGCAGTATTTT. It yields the protein CSATRTSGGVGDTQYF.

The chain is built from TRBV18 and TRBJ2-7; unclear D gene. Trimming stripped 5 bases from V and 0 bases from J, with 8 bases between. The germline V gene encodes CDR1 KGHSH and CDR2 LQKENI. The CDR3 loop spans 13 amino acids. CDR3 loop: CASSDGCSYEQYF. The CDR3, as DNA: TGTGCCAGCTCAGACGGATGCTCCTACGAGCAGTACTTC.

This clonotype was counted between two and nine times. The chain has TRBV24-1 and TRBJ2-2; TRBD2 might be the D (7 bases). V was pared by 8 bases and J by 4 bases, with 19 bases between. This CDR3 has 16 residues. The V gene's germline CDR1 is KGHDR and CDR2 SFDVKD. In DNA form, the CDR3 reads TGTGCCACCACCCAGGGTCGGGGGGCGCCCACCGGGGAGCTGTTTTTT. Protein sequence: CATTQGRGAPTGELFF.

This chain connects TRBV30 to TRBJ1-2, with 7 bases fitting TRBD1. The V gene's germline CDR1 is GTSNPN and CDR2 SVGIG (reference sequence). This CDR3 comprises 15 residues. J lost 4 bases, V lost 4 bases, and 12 bases had no gene match. CDR3 nucleotide sequence: TGTGCCTGGATTAGGGAGGGGGCGATGAGCTATGGCTACACCTTC. This encodes CAWIREGAMSYGYTF.